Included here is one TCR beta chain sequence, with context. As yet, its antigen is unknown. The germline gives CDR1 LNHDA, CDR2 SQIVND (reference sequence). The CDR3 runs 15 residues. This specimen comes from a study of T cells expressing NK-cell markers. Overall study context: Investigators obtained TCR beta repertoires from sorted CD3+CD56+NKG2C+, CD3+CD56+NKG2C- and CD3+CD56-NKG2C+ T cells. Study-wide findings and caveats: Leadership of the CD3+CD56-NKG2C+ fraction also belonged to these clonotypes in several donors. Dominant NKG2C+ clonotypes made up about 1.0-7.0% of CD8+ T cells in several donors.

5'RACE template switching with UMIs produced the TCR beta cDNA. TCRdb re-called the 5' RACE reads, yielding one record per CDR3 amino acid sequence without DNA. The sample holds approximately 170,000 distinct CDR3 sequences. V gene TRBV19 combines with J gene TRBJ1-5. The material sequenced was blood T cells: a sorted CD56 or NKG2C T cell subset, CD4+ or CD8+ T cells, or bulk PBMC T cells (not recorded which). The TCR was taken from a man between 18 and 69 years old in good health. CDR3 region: CASSIEITYNQPQHF.